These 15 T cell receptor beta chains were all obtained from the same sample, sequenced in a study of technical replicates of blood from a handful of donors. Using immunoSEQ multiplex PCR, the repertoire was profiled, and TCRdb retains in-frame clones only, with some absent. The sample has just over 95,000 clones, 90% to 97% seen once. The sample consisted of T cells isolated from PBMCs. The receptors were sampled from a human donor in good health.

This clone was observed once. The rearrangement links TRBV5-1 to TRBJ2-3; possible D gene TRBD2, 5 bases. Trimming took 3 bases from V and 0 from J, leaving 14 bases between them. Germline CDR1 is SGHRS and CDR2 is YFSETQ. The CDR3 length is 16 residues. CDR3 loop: CASSSGLLGSTDTQYF. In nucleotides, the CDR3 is TGCGCCAGCAGCTCCGGACTTTTGGGGAGCACAGATACGCAGTATTTT. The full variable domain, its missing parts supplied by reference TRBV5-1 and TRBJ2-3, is KAGVTQTPRYLIKTRGQQVTLSCSPISGHRSVSWYQQTPGQGLQFLFEYFSETQRNKGNFPGRFSGRQFSNSRSEMNVSTLELGDSALYLCASSSGLLGSTDTQYFGPGTRLTVL.

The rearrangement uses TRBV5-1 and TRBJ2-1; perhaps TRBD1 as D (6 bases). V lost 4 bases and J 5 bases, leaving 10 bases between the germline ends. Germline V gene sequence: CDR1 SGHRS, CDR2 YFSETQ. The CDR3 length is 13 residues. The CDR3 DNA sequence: TGCGCCAGCAGCAGGGGGAAAAACAATGAGCAGTTCTTC. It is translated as CASSRGKNNEQFF.

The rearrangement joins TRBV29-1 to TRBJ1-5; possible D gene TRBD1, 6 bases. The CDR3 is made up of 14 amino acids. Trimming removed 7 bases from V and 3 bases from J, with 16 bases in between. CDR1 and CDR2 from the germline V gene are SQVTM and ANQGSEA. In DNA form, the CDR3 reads TGCAGCGCCCAAACCGGGGGGGCCAATCAGCCCCAGCATTTT. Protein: CSAQTGGANQPQHF.

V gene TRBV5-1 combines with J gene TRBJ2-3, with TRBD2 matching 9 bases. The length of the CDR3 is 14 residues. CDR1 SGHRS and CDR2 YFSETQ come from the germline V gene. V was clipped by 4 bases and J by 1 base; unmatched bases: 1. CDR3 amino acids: CASSRTSGTDTQYF. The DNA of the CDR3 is TGCGCCAGCAGCCGGACTAGCGGCACAGATACGCAGTATTTT. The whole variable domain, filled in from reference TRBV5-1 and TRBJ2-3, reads KAGVTQTPRYLIKTRGQQVTLSCSPISGHRSVSWYQQTPGQGLQFLFEYFSETQRNKGNFPGRFSGRQFSNSRSEMNVSTLELGDSALYLCASSRTSGTDTQYFGPGTRLTVL.

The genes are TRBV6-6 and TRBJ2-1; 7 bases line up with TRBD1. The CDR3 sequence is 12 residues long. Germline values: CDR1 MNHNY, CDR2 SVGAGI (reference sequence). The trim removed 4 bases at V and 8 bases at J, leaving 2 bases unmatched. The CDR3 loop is CASSSDRDEQFF. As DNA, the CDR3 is TGTGCCAGCAGTTCCGACAGGGATGAGCAGTTCTTC.

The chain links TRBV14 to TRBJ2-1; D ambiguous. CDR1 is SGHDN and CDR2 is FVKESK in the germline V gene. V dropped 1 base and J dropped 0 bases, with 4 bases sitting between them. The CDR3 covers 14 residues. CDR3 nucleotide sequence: TGTGCCAGCAGCCAAGTCAGCTCCTACAATGAGCAGTTCTTC. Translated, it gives CASSQVSSYNEQFF. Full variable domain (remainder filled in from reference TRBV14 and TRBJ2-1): EAGVTQFPSHSVIEKGQTVTLRCDPISGHDNLYWYRRVMGKEIKFLLHFVKESKQDESGMPNNRFLAERTGGTYSTLKVQPAELEDSGVYFCASSQVSSYNEQFFGPGTRLTVL.

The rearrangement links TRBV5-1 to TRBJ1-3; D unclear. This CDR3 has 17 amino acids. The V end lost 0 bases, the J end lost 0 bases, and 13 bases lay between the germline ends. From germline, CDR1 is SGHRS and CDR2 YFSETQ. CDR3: CASSLDPRSSSGNTIYF. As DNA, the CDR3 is TGCGCCAGCAGCTTGGACCCTCGGAGCAGCTCTGGAAACACCATATATTTT. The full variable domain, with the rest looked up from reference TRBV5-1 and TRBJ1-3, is KAGVTQTPRYLIKTRGQQVTLSCSPISGHRSVSWYQQTPGQGLQFLFEYFSETQRNKGNFPGRFSGRQFSNSRSEMNVSTLELGDSALYLCASSLDPRSSSGNTIYFGEGSWLTVV.

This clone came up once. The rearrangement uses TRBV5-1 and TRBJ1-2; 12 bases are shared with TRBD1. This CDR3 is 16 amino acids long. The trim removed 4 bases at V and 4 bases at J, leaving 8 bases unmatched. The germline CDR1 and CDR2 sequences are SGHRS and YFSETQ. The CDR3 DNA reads TGCGCCAGCAGCACGGGACAGGGGGCGCTTGGCTATGGCTACACCTTC. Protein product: CASSTGQGALGYGYTF.

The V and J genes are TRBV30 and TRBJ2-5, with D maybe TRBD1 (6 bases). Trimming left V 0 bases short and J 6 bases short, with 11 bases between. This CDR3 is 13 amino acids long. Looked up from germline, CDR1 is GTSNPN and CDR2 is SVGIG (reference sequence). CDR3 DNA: TGTGCCTGGAGTGTACAGGGCCCCCAGACCCAGTACTTC. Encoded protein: CAWSVQGPQTQYF.

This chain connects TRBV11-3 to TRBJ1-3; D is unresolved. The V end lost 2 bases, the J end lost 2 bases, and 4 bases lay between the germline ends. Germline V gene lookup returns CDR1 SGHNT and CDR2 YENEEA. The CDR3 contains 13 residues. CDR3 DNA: TGTGCCAGCAGCTTACTTGCTGGAAACACCATATATTTT. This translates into CASSLLAGNTIYF.

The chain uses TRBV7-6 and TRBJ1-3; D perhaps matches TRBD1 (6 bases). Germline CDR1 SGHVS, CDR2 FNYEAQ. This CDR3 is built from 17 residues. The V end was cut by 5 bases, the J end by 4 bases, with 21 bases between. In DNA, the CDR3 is TGTGCCAGCAGCCTCGAGGCCGACAGGCGGGCCGGAAACACCATATATTTT. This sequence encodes CASSLEADRRAGNTIYF.

CDR3 residues: CASTGRGGGRATYNEQFF. The CDR3 DNA reads as TGTGCCAGCACCGGGCGGGGTGGCGGGAGGGCAACCTACAATGAGCAGTTCTTC. The chain carries TRBV5-4 and TRBJ2-1, with 9 bases that match TRBD2. CDR1 is SGHNT and CDR2 is YYREEE in the germline V gene (reference sequence). There are 18 residues in the CDR3. With V trimmed by 6 bases and J by 2 bases, 15 bases remained unmatched.

CDR3 sequence (DNA): TGTGCCAGCAGTTACGTGGCTAGCGGGGGCCAAGAGACCCAGTACTTC. Encoded protein: CASSYVASGGQETQYF. This rearrangement joins TRBV6-5 to TRBJ2-5; the match to TRBD2 covers 10 bases. The CDR3 spans 16 residues. From germline, CDR1 is MNHEY and CDR2 SVGAGI. After removal of 2 bases from V and 1 base from J, the junction contained 4 bases not matched to a gene.

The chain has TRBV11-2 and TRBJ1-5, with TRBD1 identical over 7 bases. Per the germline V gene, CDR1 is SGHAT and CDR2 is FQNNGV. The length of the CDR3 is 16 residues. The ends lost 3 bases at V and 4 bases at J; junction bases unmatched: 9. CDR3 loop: CASSFPWTGENQPQHF. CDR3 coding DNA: TGTGCCAGCAGCTTTCCATGGACAGGAGAGAATCAGCCCCAGCATTTT.

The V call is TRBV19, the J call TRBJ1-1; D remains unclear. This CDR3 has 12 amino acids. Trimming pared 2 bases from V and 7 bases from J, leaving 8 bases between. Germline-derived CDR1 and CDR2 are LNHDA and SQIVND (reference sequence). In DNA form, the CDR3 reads TGTGCCAGTAGTATATCCCGCGTTGAAGCTTTCTTT. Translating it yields CASSISRVEAFF.